This is a list of T cell receptor beta chains from one sample in a study of cytomegalovirus exposure and HLA in healthy donors. Using immunoSEQ multiplex PCR, the repertoire was profiled, and TCRdb retains in-frame clones only, with some absent. In the table there are 200,000 to 300,000 clones, around 85% of which are singletons. The sample consisted of PBMCs. These TCRs come from a woman in her 30s in good health and CMV-seropositive. The CDR3 runs from the conserved cysteine through the conserved F or W. A D gene is named only where the DNA matches it firmly. Size tells how often a clone was seen (once, few, many) or the class of an expanded clone, and some rows leave it out.

V gene,D gene,J gene,clone size,CDR3 DNA,CDR3 protein
TRBV30,-,TRBJ2-7,-,TGTGCCTGGAGGAGGGTTAACGAGCAGTACTTC,CAWRRVNEQYF
TRBV19,-,TRBJ1-5,-,TGTGCCAGTAGTATAGACGGCAGGGCGGAACCAATCAATCAGCCCCAGCATTTT,CASSIDGRAEPINQPQHF
TRBV27,TRBD1,TRBJ2-7,-,TGTGCCAGCAGTTCAAGGCAGGGGGCTTACGAGCAGTACTTC,CASSSRQGAYEQYF
TRBV29-1,-,TRBJ1-1,-,TGCAGCTCGAGCCACACTGAAGCTTTCTTT,CSSSHTEAFF
TRBV28,TRBD1,TRBJ2-7,-,TGTGCCAGCAGTTTATTCTCCGGACAGGGGGCAAAACCCTACGAGCAGTACTTC,CASSLFSGQGAKPYEQYF
TRBV27,-,TRBJ2-2,-,TGTGCCAGCAGTTTAATGGCGGGCACCGGGGAGCTGTTTTTT,CASSLMAGTGELFF
TRBV27,-,TRBJ2-2,-,TGTGCCAGCAAACTAAACCCGGGACTGGACACCGGGGAGCTGTTTTTT,CASKLNPGLDTGELFF
TRBV6-5,-,TRBJ1-2,-,TGTGCCAGCCGGGACACCGCCGGAACGTTCACCTTC,CASRDTAGTFTF
TRBV28,TRBD2,TRBJ2-1,-,TGTGCCACCACCCTTCTTGCTAGCGGGAGGGGGACACTATACAATGAGCAGTTCTTC,CATTLLASGRGTLYNEQFF
TRBV2,-,TRBJ2-7,-,TGTGCCAGCAGGGGAGTCTACGAGCAGTACTTC,CASRGVYEQYF
TRBV10-3,-,TRBJ1-2,-,TGTGCCATCAGTACCAGGGACTATGGCTACACCTTC,CAISTRDYGYTF
TRBV11-2,TRBD1,TRBJ1-2,-,TGTGCCAGCAGCTTAGGACAGGGCTCTAGCTACACCTTC,CASSLGQGSSYTF
TRBV27,TRBD2,TRBJ2-7,-,TGTGCCAGCAGTACTAGCGGGAAAACCTACGAGCAGTACTTC,CASSTSGKTYEQYF
TRBV27,TRBD2,TRBJ2-3,-,TGTGCCAGCAGTCCGGGGACTAGCCCTAGCACAGATACGCAGTATTTT,CASSPGTSPSTDTQYF
TRBV11-2,-,TRBJ1-1,-,TGTGCCAGCAGCTTATTACCGGACACTGAAGCTTTCTTT,CASSLLPDTEAFF
TRBV28,-,TRBJ2-7,-,TGTGCCAGCAGTTCACCCTTTAGGACCCAGGGGTTCTACGAGCAGTACTTC,CASSSPFRTQGFYEQYF
TRBV4-1,-,TRBJ2-3,-,TGCGCCAGCAGCCGCCAAGGAGGGACCCGCACAGATACGCAGTATTTT,CASSRQGGTRTDTQYF
TRBV30,TRBD1,TRBJ1-1,once,TGTGCCTGGAGTACACAACAGGGGGCTGAAGCTTTCTTT,CAWSTQQGAEAFF
TRBV7-9,-,TRBJ1-4,-,TGTGCCAGCAGCTTAGGGACAGCAACTAATGAAAAACTGTTTTTT,CASSLGTATNEKLFF
TRBV7-6,-,TRBJ2-3,-,TGTGCCAGCAGCTTAGCGGGGGCCGGGTCGGGTACGCAGTATTTT,CASSLAGAGSGTQYF
TRBV11-3,TRBD1,TRBJ2-7,-,TGTGCCAGCAGCTTAGGACAGGGGGGAGACGAGCAGTACTTC,CASSLGQGGDEQYF
TRBV27,-,TRBJ1-4,-,TGTGCCAGCAGTTTATTCGGGGGTCTGGGAAAACTGTTTTTT,CASSLFGGLGKLFF
TRBV18,TRBD1,TRBJ1-2,-,TGTGCCAGCTCATCGACAGGGTCTCACGGCTACACCTTC,CASSSTGSHGYTF
TRBV4-1,TRBD1,TRBJ2-7,-,TGCGCCAGCAGCCGCCCGGGACAGAAACCCTACGAGCAGTACTTC,CASSRPGQKPYEQYF
TRBV10-1,-,TRBJ2-7,-,TGCGCCAGCGGGACATCGAGCTACGAGCAGTACTTC,CASGTSSYEQYF
TRBV27,TRBD2,TRBJ2-5,-,TGTGCCAGCATGCAGCGGGACTCCCAAGAGACCCAGTACTTC,CASMQRDSQETQYF
TRBV18,TRBD1,TRBJ2-3,-,TGTGCCAGCTCACCTCGACAGGGTCTCACAGATACGCAGTATTTT,CASSPRQGLTDTQYF
TRBV7-6,-,TRBJ2-7,-,TGTGCCAGCAGCTTAGAGTTTGGAGGGATCTACGAGCAGTACTTC,CASSLEFGGIYEQYF
TRBV11-1,-,TRBJ1-2,-,TGTGCCAGCAGCTTAGGGACTGCCCTCTATGGCTACACCTTC,CASSLGTALYGYTF
TRBV19,TRBD1,TRBJ2-4,-,TGTGCCAGTAGTAGCTCAGGGGGTAGGGCCAAAAACATTCAGTACTTC,CASSSSGGRAKNIQYF
TRBV10-1,TRBD1,TRBJ2-1,-,TGCGCCAGCAGTGGACAGGGTTACAATGAGCAGTTCTTC,CASSGQGYNEQFF
TRBV30,TRBD2,TRBJ2-7,-,TGTGCCTGGAGTTTAAGCGGGAGGGCCTTCTACGAGCAGTACTTC,CAWSLSGRAFYEQYF
TRBV27,-,TRBJ1-1,-,TGTGCCAGCAGTCCCCCCGGCAGGGGTAGGGACACTGAAGCTTTCTTT,CASSPPGRGRDTEAFF
TRBV7-9,-,TRBJ2-3,-,TGTGCCAGCAGCTCCCCGGTATGGGCTGGCACAGATACGCAGTATTTT,CASSSPVWAGTDTQYF
TRBV29-1,TRBD1,TRBJ2-7,-,TGCAGCGCCGAAAATCGGGGGGGACAGGGGGCATACGAGCAGTACTTC,CSAENRGGQGAYEQYF
TRBV5-4,TRBD2,TRBJ2-1,-,TGTGCCAGCAGCTGGGAGAGCGGGAGGGATGAGCAGTTCTTC,CASSWESGRDEQFF
TRBV9,TRBD1,TRBJ1-2,-,TGTGCCAGCAGCAAGGACAGGGACTATGGCTACACCTTC,CASSKDRDYGYTF
TRBV30,-,TRBJ1-2,-,TGTGCCTGGAGTGTACCACAGATCTACTATGGCTACACCTTC,CAWSVPQIYYGYTF
TRBV18,TRBD1,TRBJ1-3,-,TGTGCCAGCTCGCCGGACAGGACCTCTGGAAACACCATATATTTT,CASSPDRTSGNTIYF
TRBV7-9,TRBD1,TRBJ2-7,-,TGTGCCAGCCGGACAGGTACCTACGAGCAGTACTTC,CASRTGTYEQYF
TRBV27,-,TRBJ1-5,-,TGTGCCAGCATCAGACCGAAGGGAGTGAAGAATAGCAATCAGCCCCAGCATTTT,CASIRPKGVKNSNQPQHF
TRBV10-1,TRBD2,TRBJ2-3,-,TGCGCCGGACTAGCGGCGACCGTTTTCACAGATACGCAGTATTTT,CAGLAATVFTDTQYF